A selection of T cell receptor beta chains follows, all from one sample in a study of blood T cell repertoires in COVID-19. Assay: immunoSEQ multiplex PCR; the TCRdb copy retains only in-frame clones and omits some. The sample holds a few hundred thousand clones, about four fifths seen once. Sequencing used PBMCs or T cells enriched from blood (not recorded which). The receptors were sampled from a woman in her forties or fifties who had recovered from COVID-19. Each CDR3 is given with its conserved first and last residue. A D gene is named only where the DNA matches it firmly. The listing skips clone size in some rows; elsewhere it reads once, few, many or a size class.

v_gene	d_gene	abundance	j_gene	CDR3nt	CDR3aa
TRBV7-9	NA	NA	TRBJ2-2	TGTGCCAGCAGCCCAAAGATCGGTGGGGAGCTGTTTTTT	CASSPKIGGELFF
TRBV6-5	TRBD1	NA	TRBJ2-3	TGTGCCAGCAGATTGGGACAGGGGGCTGCAGATACGCAGTATTTT	CASRLGQGAADTQYF
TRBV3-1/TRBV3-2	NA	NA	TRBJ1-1	TGTGCCAGCAGCCAGGATGACAGGATTTACGGGACTGAAGCTTTCTTT	CASSQDDRIYGTEAFF
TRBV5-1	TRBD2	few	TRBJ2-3	TGCGCCAGCAGCTTGGCTCCACTAGCGGGGGCCACAGATACGCAGTATTTT	CASSLAPLAGATDTQYF
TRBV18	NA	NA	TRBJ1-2	TGTGCCAGCTCACCAGTCTGGAGTGAGGATGGCTACACCTTC	CASSPVWSEDGYTF
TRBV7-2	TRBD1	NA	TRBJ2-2	TGTGCCAGCAGCTTTCCAAGGGGACCGGGACAGGGGATTACCGGGGAGCTGTTTTTT	CASSFPRGPGQGITGELFF
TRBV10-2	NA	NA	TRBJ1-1	TGCGCCAGCAGGAATACAGTGACAGTATCCACTGAAGCTTTCTTT	CASRNTVTVSTEAFF
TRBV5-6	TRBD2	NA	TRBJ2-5	TGTGCCAGCAGCTTGCCAGAGGGACTAGCGGGGGGTGAGACCCAGTACTTC	CASSLPEGLAGGETQYF
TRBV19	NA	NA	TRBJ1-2	TGTGCCAGTAGTATAGGACGGGACTTCTCCGTCGGCTACACCTTC	CASSIGRDFSVGYTF
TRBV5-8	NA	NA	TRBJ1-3	TGTGCCAGCAGCTTGATGGGGCCTGGAAACACCATATATTTT	CASSLMGPGNTIYF
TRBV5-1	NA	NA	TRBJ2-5	TGCGCCAGCACCCTAGGCATCGGAGAGACCCAGTACTTC	CASTLGIGETQYF
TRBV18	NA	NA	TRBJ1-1	TGTGCCAGCTCAAGGACAGCAGATTTCACTGAAGCTTTCTTT	CASSRTADFTEAFF
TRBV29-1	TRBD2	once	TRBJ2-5	TGCAGCGTTGGTTTGACTAGCGGGGTTCAAGAGACCCAGTACTTC	CSVGLTSGVQETQYF
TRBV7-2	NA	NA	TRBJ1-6	TGTGCCAGCAGCTTAGGGCCGGGAGGCATGAATTCACCCCTCCACTTT	CASSLGPGGMNSPLHF
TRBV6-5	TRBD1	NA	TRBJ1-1	TGTGCCAGCAGTTACACAGGGGGTCTTGAAGCTTTCTTT	CASSYTGGLEAFF
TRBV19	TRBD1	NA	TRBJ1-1	TGTGCCAGTAGTCCTGACAGGGGTCAAACTGAAGCTTTCTTT	CASSPDRGQTEAFF
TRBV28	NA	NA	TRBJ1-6	TGTGCCAGCAGCCTGGGCGGGGGGGTTAATTCACCCCTCCACTTT	CASSLGGGVNSPLHF
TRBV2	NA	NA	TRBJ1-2	TGTGCCAGCAGTGCTCAGGGGTTTTATGGCTACACCTTC	CASSAQGFYGYTF
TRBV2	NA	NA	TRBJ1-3	TGTGCCAGCAGTGGGGGCAGGGTCTTCAACACCATATATTTT	CASSGGRVFNTIYF
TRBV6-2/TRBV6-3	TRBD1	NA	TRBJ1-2	TGTGCCAGCAGTTACTGGACAGGGGTAGCCGGTGGCTACACCTTC	CASSYWTGVAGGYTF
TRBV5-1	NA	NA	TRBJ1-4	TGCGCCAGCAGCTTCTCGTCGACGGGTGAAAAACTGTTTTTT	CASSFSSTGEKLFF
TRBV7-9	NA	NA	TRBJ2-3	TGTACCAGCAGCTTAATAGCGACAGATACGCAGTATTTT	CTSSLIATDTQYF
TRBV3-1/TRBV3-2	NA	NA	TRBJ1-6	TGTGCCAGCAGCCAAGGCCCTAATGATTATAATTCACCCCTCCACTTT	CASSQGPNDYNSPLHF
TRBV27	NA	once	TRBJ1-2	TGTGCCAGCAGTCGTAATTCGCCCACTAATGGCTACACCTTC	CASSRNSPTNGYTF
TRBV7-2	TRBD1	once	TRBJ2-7	TGTGCCAGCAGCCCCCTTCGGACAGGGGGCATCGAGCAGTACTTC	CASSPLRTGGIEQYF
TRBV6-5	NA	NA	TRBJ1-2	TGTGCCAGCAGTTCGGGGGGGGCACACTATGGCTACACCTTC	CASSSGGAHYGYTF
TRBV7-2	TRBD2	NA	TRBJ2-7	TGTGCCAGCAGCTTAGCGCCTAGCGGGAGGAGCGAGCAGTACTTC	CASSLAPSGRSEQYF
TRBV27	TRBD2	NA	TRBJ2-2	TGTGCCAGCAGTTTATGGGGGGGGGAGAACACCGGGGAGCTGTTTTTT	CASSLWGGENTGELFF
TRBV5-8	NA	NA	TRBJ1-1	TGTGCCAGCAGCTTGGGCAGGGAAAGGGAAGCTTTCTTT	CASSLGREREAFF
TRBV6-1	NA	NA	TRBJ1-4	TGTGCCAGCACTGAAGACCAGGGTCGGGGGGTTAGTGAAAAACTGTTTTTT	CASTEDQGRGVSEKLFF
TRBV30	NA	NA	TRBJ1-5	TGTGCCTGGAGTGGGACGACAGCTAGCAATCAGCCCCAGCATTTT	CAWSGTTASNQPQHF
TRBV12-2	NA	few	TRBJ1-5	TGTGCAAGTCGCCCGGGACTGCTCCGGCATTTT	CASRPGLLRHF
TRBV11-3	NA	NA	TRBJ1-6	TGTGCCAGCAGAGAGGGAGCCGACCGGAATTCACCCCTCCACTTT	CASREGADRNSPLHF
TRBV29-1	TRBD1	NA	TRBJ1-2	TGCAGCGCCGATACAGGGGGCTATGGCTACACCTTC	CSADTGGYGYTF
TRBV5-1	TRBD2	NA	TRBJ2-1	TGCGCCAGCAGCTTGGGTGCGGGGGGGCCCAATGAGCAGTTCTTC	CASSLGAGGPNEQFF
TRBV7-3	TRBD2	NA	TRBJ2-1	TGTGCCAGCAGCGGCTCTAGCGGGACCTACAATGAGCAGTTCTTC	CASSGSSGTYNEQFF
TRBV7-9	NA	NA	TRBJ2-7	TGTGCCAGCAGCCCGGACGGGATCTACGAGCAGTACTTC	CASSPDGIYEQYF
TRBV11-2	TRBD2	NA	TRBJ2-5	TGTGCCAGCAGCCCGACCCTCAGCGGGGGTGAGACCCAGTACTTC	CASSPTLSGGETQYF
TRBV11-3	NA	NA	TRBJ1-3	TGTGCCAGCAGCCTTCAGGTCTCCGGTGGAAACACCATATATTTT	CASSLQVSGGNTIYF
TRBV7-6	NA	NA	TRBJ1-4	TGTGCCAGCAGCTTAGGCCTCAGGGCAACTAATGAAAAACTGTTTTTT	CASSLGLRATNEKLFF
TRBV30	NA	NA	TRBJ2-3	TGTGCCTGGAGCTTGCTTACAGGGCTTTTTTCAGATACGCAGTATTTT	CAWSLLTGLFSDTQYF
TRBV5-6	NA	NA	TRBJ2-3	TGTGCCAGCATCCTCGGGGGCACAGATACGCAGTATTTT	CASILGGTDTQYF
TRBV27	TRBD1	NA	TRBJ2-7	TGTGCCAGCAGCCCCGGGACAGGGGGCTTCGAGCAGTACTTC	CASSPGTGGFEQYF
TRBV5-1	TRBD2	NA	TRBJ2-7	TGCGCCAGCAGCTTGGTAGCGGGAGAGGAAGGATCCTACGAGCAGTACTTC	CASSLVAGEEGSYEQYF
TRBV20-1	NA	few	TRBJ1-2	TGCAGTGGATCGAGTAACTATGGCTACACCTTC	CSGSSNYGYTF
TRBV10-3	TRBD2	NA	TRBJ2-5	TGTGCCACAGGACTAGCGGAGACCCAGTACTTC	CATGLAETQYF
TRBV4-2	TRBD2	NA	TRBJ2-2	TGTGCCAGCAGCCAGACGGGGGGAAACGGTGGGGAGCTGTTTTTT	CASSQTGGNGGELFF
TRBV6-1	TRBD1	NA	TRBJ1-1	TGTGCCAGCAGTGCGCGCGTTTCGGGACAGCTGAACACTGAAGCTTTCTTT	CASSARVSGQLNTEAFF
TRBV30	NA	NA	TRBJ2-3	TGTGCCTGGAGTGGCGGGACTCTCCCGGGGATAGATACGCAGTATTTT	CAWSGGTLPGIDTQYF
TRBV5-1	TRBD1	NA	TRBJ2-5	TGCGCCAGCAGCTTACAGGGGATGGAGACCCAGTACTTC	CASSLQGMETQYF
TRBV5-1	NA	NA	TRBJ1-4	TGCGCCAGCAGCTCGGACAGTTGGAGTAATGAAAAACTGTTTTTT	CASSSDSWSNEKLFF
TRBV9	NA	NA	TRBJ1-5	TGTGCCAGCAGCGTAGGAGGAGTCAATCAGCCCCAGCATTTT	CASSVGGVNQPQHF
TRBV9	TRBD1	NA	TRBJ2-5	TGTGCCAGCAGCGTAGAGGCAGGGGGCGTTGAGACCCAGTACTTC	CASSVEAGGVETQYF
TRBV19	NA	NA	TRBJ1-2	TGTGCCAGTAGTATCGACTATGGCTACACCTTC	CASSIDYGYTF